This TCR beta chain was recorded in a study of shared clonotypes between healthy human individuals. The germline V and J ends were trimmed by 0 bases and 7 bases, with 15 bases remaining between them. CDR1 is GTSNPN and CDR2 is SVGIG in the germline V gene (reference sequence). The CDR3 is 15 residues long. Study outcomes and limitations: The study generally estimated greater richness for naive than memory subsets.

At a deep level, the assay was run. Assay used: immunoSEQ multiplex PCR; TCRdb lists only in-frame clones, some missing. The data contain millions of clones, approximately 95% of them singletons. This clone was counted a single time. Its specificity is not known. This chain uses TRBV30 with TRBJ1-4; D may be TRBD1 (5 bases). The source material was naive CD4+ T cells from PBMCs. Subset here: CD45RA+ positively selected. The TCR originated in a young man in good health. Some clones in this sample may be carry-over from other donors' samples. The DNA of the CDR3 is TGTGCCTGGAGTGTACCGGGGGGGAAGGGTGAAAAACTGTTTTTT. This encodes CAWSVPGGKGEKLFF.